This TCR beta chain was recovered during a study of blood T cell repertoires in COVID-19. The trim removed 2 bases at V and 5 bases at J, leaving 6 bases unmatched. In germline, CDR1 is LNHDA, CDR2 SQIVND (reference sequence). The CDR3 has 14 amino acids. In the study's own analysis: Amplified reference gene primers provided the basis for estimating nucleated cell counts. Sequencing used immunoSEQ multiplex PCR; TCRdb keeps in-frame clones, though not all of them. V and J calls and clone size follow that table, whereas D and trimming were derived from the DNA. The table shows about 190,000 clones, with approximately 84% occurring only once.

The chain joins TRBV19 to TRBJ2-7, with TRBD2 matching over 7 bases. This clonotype was obtained from a woman in her 70s with active or convalescent COVID-19. Source material: peripheral blood. DNA for the CDR3: TGTGCCAGTAGTATAAGACTAGCAGGTCACGAGCAGTACTTC. This translates into CASSIRLAGHEQYF.